What follows are 2 T cell receptor beta chains derived from one specimen sequenced in a study of blood T cell repertoires in COVID-19. The method was immunoSEQ multiplex PCR; TCRdb's version includes in-frame clones alone and lacks a portion of them. The table has some 240,000 clones, about 88% seen once. The sequenced material came from peripheral blood. All receptors derive from a woman in her 40s who had recovered from COVID-19.

The chain carries TRBV6-1 and TRBJ2-5, with D possibly being TRBD1 (5 bases). The CDR3 consists of 12 residues. V dropped 8 bases and J dropped 4 bases, with 11 bases sitting between them. Germline V gene lookup returns CDR1 MNHNS and CDR2 SASEGT. The CDR3 DNA is TGTGCCAGCGGAACTCAGGGAGAGACCCAGTACTTC. Its protein product is CASGTQGETQYF.

The V gene is TRBV10-3, the J gene TRBJ2-5; the match to TRBD1 covers 8 bases. This CDR3 is built from 15 residues. The trim removed 6 bases at V and 1 base at J, leaving 7 bases unmatched. The V gene's germline CDR1 is ENHRY and CDR2 SYGVKD. The CDR3 reads CAIRGTGDIQETQYF. Here the CDR3 DNA reads TGTGCCATCAGGGGGACAGGAGACATCCAAGAGACCCAGTACTTC.